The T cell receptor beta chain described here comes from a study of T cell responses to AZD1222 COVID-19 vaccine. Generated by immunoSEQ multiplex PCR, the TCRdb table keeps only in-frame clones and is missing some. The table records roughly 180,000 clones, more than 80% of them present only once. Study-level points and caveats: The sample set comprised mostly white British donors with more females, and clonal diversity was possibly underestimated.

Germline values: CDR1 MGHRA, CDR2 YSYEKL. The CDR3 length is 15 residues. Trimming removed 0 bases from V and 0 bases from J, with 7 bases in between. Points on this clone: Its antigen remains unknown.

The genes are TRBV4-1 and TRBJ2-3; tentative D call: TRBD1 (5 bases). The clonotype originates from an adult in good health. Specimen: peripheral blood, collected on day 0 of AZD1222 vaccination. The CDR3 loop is CASSQEGLSTDTQYF. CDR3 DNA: TGCGCCAGCAGCCAAGAGGGGCTTAGCACAGATACGCAGTATTTT.